This is a list of T cell receptor beta chains from one sample in a study of identical twins. MiXCR, applied by TCRdb to the 5' RACE reads, yields one record per CDR3 protein. The data hold some 500,000 distinct CDR3 sequences, with 14% observed a single time. Another study also made use of these data, one on yellow fever vaccine responses in identical twins.

The sequenced sample was CD4+ T cells sorted from blood. These receptors were collected from a woman under 30 in good health. Each CDR3 is given without its conserved first and last residue.

cdr3_length j_call v_call cdr3_aa
11 TRBJ2-5 TRBV2 ASLGGGRETQY
14 TRBJ2-3 TRBV12-3/TRBV12-4 ASSIGLAGDTDTQY
13 TRBJ2-5 TRBV9 ASSVAGKSQETQY
13 TRBJ1-6 TRBV27 ASSLDSLYNSPLH
11 TRBJ1-1 TRBV20-1 SAPGQGGTEAF
13 TRBJ2-4 TRBV7-2 ASSLVGTAKNIQY
13 TRBJ2-7 TRBV6-5 ASSYSSSGSYEQY
13 TRBJ2-5 TRBV29-1 SVGRVGGYEETQY
13 TRBJ2-1 TRBV9 ASSVGTSGDNEQF
15 TRBJ2-5 TRBV7-8 ASSLVSLAKTQETQY
11 TRBJ2-3 TRBV27 ASSFVSEGTQY
15 TRBJ2-5 TRBV5-1 ASSPGTSGGAGETQY
17 TRBJ2-4 TRBV11-2 ASSVLAGGSDLAKNIQY
13 TRBJ1-5 TRBV20-1 SARTDRGNSQPQH
12 TRBJ2-7 TRBV7-9 ASSSPPSSNEQY
13 TRBJ2-3 TRBV5-1 ASTRQGAFTDTQY
11 TRBJ2-7 TRBV5-1 ASSLLNSYEQY
12 TRBJ2-2 TRBV29-1 SVVLGANTGELF
13 TRBJ2-3 TRBV4-3 ASSQGRANSDTQY
12 TRBJ2-1 TRBV7-9 ASSLTGTANEQF
12 TRBJ2-1 TRBV11-3 ASSLGFGYNEQF
12 TRBJ2-7 TRBV5-1 ASSLDRGIAEQY
14 TRBJ2-7 TRBV7-9 ASSQTRGAWPYEQY
13 TRBJ2-1 TRBV5-1 ASWSQAGAYNEQF
13 TRBJ2-7 TRBV28 ASSPHGQKRYEQY
11 TRBJ1-1 TRBV6-1 ASTQEMNTEAF
12 TRBJ1-2 TRBV12-3/TRBV12-4 ASSLSLTNYGYT
10 TRBJ2-3 TRBV11-2 ASTTSRDTQY
12 TRBJ1-5 TRBV9 ARIEGGSNQPQH
12 TRBJ2-3 TRBV28 ASQRTGAIDTQY
15 TRBJ2-7 TRBV6-1 ASSDFLAGGERNEQY
10 TRBJ2-7 TRBV20-1 SASDEAHEQY
13 TRBJ2-1 TRBV18 ASSPRTGFRNEQF
9 TRBJ2-1 TRBV6-5 ASRSVYEQF
12 TRBJ2-7 TRBV20-1 SARTRGVSGEQY
11 TRBJ2-7 TRBV18 ASSPLAGDEQY
14 TRBJ2-1 TRBV20-1 SARLAGGKNYNEQF